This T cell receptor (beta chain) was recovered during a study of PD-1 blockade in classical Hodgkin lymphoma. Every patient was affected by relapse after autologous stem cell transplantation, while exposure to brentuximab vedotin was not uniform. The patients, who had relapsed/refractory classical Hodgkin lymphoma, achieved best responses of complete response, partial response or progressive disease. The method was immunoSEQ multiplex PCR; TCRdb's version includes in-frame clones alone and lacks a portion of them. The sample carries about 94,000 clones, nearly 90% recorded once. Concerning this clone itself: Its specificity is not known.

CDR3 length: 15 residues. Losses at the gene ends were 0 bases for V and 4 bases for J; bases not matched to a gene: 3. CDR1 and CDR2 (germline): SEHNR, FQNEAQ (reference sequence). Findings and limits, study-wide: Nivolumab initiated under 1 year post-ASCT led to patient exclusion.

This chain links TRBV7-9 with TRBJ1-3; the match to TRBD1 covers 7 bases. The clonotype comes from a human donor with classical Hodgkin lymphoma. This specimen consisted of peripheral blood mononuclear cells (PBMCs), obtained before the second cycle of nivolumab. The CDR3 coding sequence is TGTGCCAGCAGCTTAGCGACAGGGACAGGAAACACCATATATTTT. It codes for CASSLATGTGNTIYF. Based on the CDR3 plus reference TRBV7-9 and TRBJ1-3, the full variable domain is DTGVSQNPRHKITKRGQNVTFRCDPISEHNRLYWYRQTLGQGPEFLTYFQNEAQLEKSRLLSDRFSAERPKGSFSTLEIQRTEQGDSAMYLCASSLATGTGNTIYFGEGSWLTVV.